This TCR beta chain was profiled in a study of vaccination effects on CD4 cells after COVID-19. Across the study: It was a median of 72 days after the second dose that post-vaccine samples were obtained. Study-wide findings and caveats: Long after vaccination, the clones induced by infection and by vaccine shrank markedly in size.

From germline, CDR1 is GTSNPN and CDR2 SVGIG (reference sequence). The CDR3 totals 12 residues. Trimming removed 2 bases from V and 13 bases from J, with 12 bases in between. Using immunoSEQ multiplex PCR, the repertoire was profiled, and TCRdb retains in-frame clones only, with some absent. Among about 45,000 clones, approximately 72% were seen once, and the ten largest hold roughly 9.7%. Subsequent to roughly 9 days of culture, CD4+ T cells were isolated. Participants each got two BNT162b2 or mRNA-1273 vaccine doses. Points on this clone: Its antigen is still unknown.

The V and J genes are TRBV30 and TRBJ1-6; D not certain. Sample: CD4+ T cells from PBMCs cultured without peptide, taken after COVID-19 vaccination. The source is a human donor who received a COVID-19 vaccine. The CDR3 here is CAWSFDGEPLHF. The CDR3 nucleotides are TGTGCCTGGAGTTTCGACGGAGAGCCCCTCCACTTT.